A selection of T cell receptor beta chains follows, all from one sample in a study of T cell responses to AZD1222 COVID-19 vaccine. Some clones are missing from TCRdb's copy, which holds only in-frame ones; the method was immunoSEQ multiplex PCR. Among around 100,000 clones listed, 70% to 90% were seen once. The sequencing here drew on peripheral blood, taken 28 days after the second AZD1222 dose. Receptors originate from an adult who received the AZD1222 COVID-19 vaccine. CDR3s leave out the opening cysteine and the closing phenylalanine or tryptophan. Clone size is shown for a subset of rows, as once, few, many or a class of expanded clone.

J gene | V gene | clone size | CDR3 protein
TRBJ1-2 | TRBV3-1/TRBV3-2 | NA | ASSQQDRVITYGYT
TRBJ1-2 | TRBV28 | few | ASSLTGGLYGYT
TRBJ1-4 | TRBV9 | few | ASSPRQGYNEKLF
TRBJ1-5 | TRBV27 | NA | ASSPPGRRAGQPQH
TRBJ1-2 | TRBV5-1 | few | ASSEQTGDYGYT
TRBJ2-2 | TRBV23-1 | NA | ASSHLLGTSGRRGELF
TRBJ1-2 | TRBV9 | NA | ASSANPGTGGET
TRBJ2-7 | TRBV3-1/TRBV3-2 | NA | ASSQVSGGSYEQY
TRBJ2-1 | TRBV27 | few | ATKDPGTYNEQF
TRBJ2-3 | TRBV5-1 | NA | ASSNLIAGGTDTQY
TRBJ2-1 | TRBV10-3 | NA | AINRGMGYNEQF
TRBJ2-3 | TRBV19 | NA | ASSLRTITVTDTQY
TRBJ2-1 | TRBV13 | NA | ASSVLGPRIEQF
TRBJ2-2 | TRBV4-1 | once | ASSQDQGSGRRGGELF
TRBJ1-6 | TRBV4-2 | NA | ASSQGQLNSPLH
TRBJ2-1 | TRBV7-3 | NA | ASSLQRDKQF
TRBJ2-7 | TRBV19 | NA | ASSAGPSSYEQY
TRBJ2-7 | TRBV7-8 | once | ASSLSWSYEQY
TRBJ2-3 | TRBV27 | NA | ASNPASGADTQY
TRBJ1-5 | TRBV5-8 | NA | ASSLTYSNQPQH
TRBJ2-7 | TRBV30 | once | ACQIEGHGTYEQY
TRBJ2-5 | TRBV5-4 | NA | ASSPFLQETQY
TRBJ1-1 | TRBV5-1 | NA | ASSLAGSTGMNTEAF
TRBJ2-2 | TRBV19 | once | ASSTITGVNTGELF
TRBJ2-1 | TRBV3-1/TRBV3-2 | NA | ASSQAGTYNEQF
TRBJ1-1 | TRBV28 | once | ASSLLGRRNTEAF
TRBJ2-7 | TRBV5-1 | few | ASSFGGALSSYEQY
TRBJ2-5 | TRBV4-1 | NA | ASSQEIGTQY
TRBJ1-3 | TRBV28 | NA | ASSLPTGLRGNTIY
TRBJ2-1 | TRBV30 | NA | ARGGLEQF
TRBJ2-3 | TRBV27 | NA | ASTDTQY
TRBJ1-1 | TRBV5-1 | few | ASSLEQFTEAF
TRBJ2-1 | TRBV30 | once | AWSFSGSEQF
TRBJ1-5 | TRBV19 | NA | ASSIVGDNQPQH
TRBJ2-3 | TRBV12-3/TRBV12-4 | NA | ASSLLGDTQY
TRBJ1-5 | TRBV19 | NA | ASSMGPDQPQH
TRBJ2-5 | TRBV7-2 | NA | ASASQTAQETQY
TRBJ1-5 | TRBV28 | NA | ASSFMRFNQPQH
TRBJ2-1 | TRBV27 | NA | ASSVRASGTNEQF
TRBJ2-3 | TRBV15 | NA | ATSYGGDTQY
TRBJ2-3 | TRBV9 | NA | ASSVAVSDTQY
TRBJ1-3 | TRBV30 | once | AWGTRPNTIY
TRBJ1-4 | TRBV19 | NA | ASSTYLATNEKLF
TRBJ2-2 | TRBV10-3 | NA | AISEVGNTGELF
TRBJ1-5 | TRBV19 | NA | ASSIFDRGVPQPQH
TRBJ2-5 | TRBV24-1 | NA | ATSDLGRQGVEETQY
TRBJ1-1 | TRBV7-3 | NA | ASSWTTNTEAF
TRBJ1-6 | TRBV5-1 | NA | ASSFGVDNSPLH
TRBJ2-3 | TRBV7-6 | few | ASSLGPGVSDTQY
TRBJ2-6 | TRBV2 | NA | ASSVTVRANVLT
TRBJ1-6 | TRBV4-2 | NA | ASSLRAGYNSPLH
TRBJ2-7 | TRBV6-1 | NA | ASSEAAGERASYEQY
TRBJ1-1 | TRBV2 | NA | ASREQGPTSTEAF
TRBJ1-2 | TRBV6-5 | once | ASSMTPGDYGYT
TRBJ1-2 | TRBV9 | NA | ASSPGEYGYT
TRBJ2-5 | TRBV19 | once | ASSIAGAGGVETQY
TRBJ2-3 | TRBV27 | NA | ASRNKGWSTDTQY
TRBJ2-3 | TRBV18 | NA | ASSPLPEGTQY